These 3 T cell receptor beta chains were sequenced from one sample in a study of T cells in Graves' hyperthyroidism and ophthalmopathy (dated by TCRdb to about 2019). Preparation of the library involved multiplex PCR. The sequencer listed for this sample is Illumina HiSeq 2000. The TCR beta CDR3 regions were amplified from the RNA transcripts. The first round of RT-PCR for the TCR CDR3 was performed with the HTBI primer set and the Qiagen OneStep RT-PCR kit. TCRdb trimmed the raw reads at Q25, called clones with MiXCR and kept productive beta chains. Each CDR3 protein gets just one entry, which takes the most common genes and DNA from the rows behind it. The sample yields about 640,000 distinct CDR3 sequences; less than 25% were counted once. Together, the top ten hold roughly 30% of the sample. Sequencing was performed on blood. The receptors here all came from a man younger than 45 with Graves' ophthalmopathy.

This clonotype showed up many times. This rearrangement joins TRBV20-1 to TRBJ2-7; 7 bases line up with TRBD1. V shed 5 bases, J shed 2 bases, and the junction held 6 bases outside the gene matches. The CDR3 has 13 residues. The germline CDR1 and CDR2 sequences are DFQATT and SNEGSKA (reference sequence). Here the CDR3 DNA reads TGCAGTGCTGAAGGGACAGCAACCTACGAGCAGTACTTC. This translates into CSAEGTATYEQYF.

In this sample, this clonotype turned up many times. The CDR3 DNA sequence: TGTGCCAGCAGCTTTCTAGCGGGAGAAGGCAATGAGCAGTTCTTC. This encodes CASSFLAGEGNEQFF. The gene calls are TRBV11-2 and TRBJ2-1; 10 positions match TRBD2. The CDR3 consists of 15 residues. J lost 6 bases, V lost 3 bases, and 5 bases had no gene match. Germline V lookup: CDR1 SGHAT, CDR2 FQNNGV.

This clonotype was counted a few times. The V gene is TRBV4-2, the J gene TRBJ2-5; D may be TRBD2 (6 bases). V was shortened by 0 bases and J by 4 bases, with 12 bases between the two germline ends. CDR3 length: 15 residues. Germline V CDR1 and CDR2: LGHNA, YNFKEQ. The CDR3 bases are TGTGCCAGCAGCCAAGATGCGACGGGAGTAGAGACCCAGTACTTC. Its protein is CASSQDATGVETQYF.